This T cell receptor beta chain was recovered during a study of blood T cells in healthy people across ages. The CDR3 runs 15 residues. V shed 1 base and J shed 4 bases, with 11 bases lying between them. Germline CDR1 is SGHTA and CDR2 is FQGTGA. Sample-barcoded 5' priming and a J-beta primer mix drove a second PCR of roughly 7 to 11 cycles. A 12-random-nucleotide template-switch adaptor tagged each cDNA molecule. Per sample, CDR3-containing paired-end reads numbered at least 2.5 million. TCRdb used MiXCR to reprocess the 5' RACE reads, holding one entry per CDR3 protein. The repertoire holds around 580,000 distinct CDR3 sequences, around 50% seen once, with just under 25% in the top ten. The donors, all healthy, were Caucasians living in Russia, aged about 6 to 100. The extraction recovered at least 5 micrograms of total RNA per sample.

The sequenced sample consisted of blood. The sequence was collected from a man older than 75 in good health. This chain joins TRBV7-3 and TRBJ2-1; unclear D gene. The CDR3 loop reads CASSLKMAGYNEQFF. As DNA, the CDR3 is TGTGCCAGCAGCTTAAAGATGGCAGGATACAATGAGCAGTTCTTC.